The entry below gives a single T cell receptor (beta chain) sequence along with its context. It lacks a known antigen. No much larger clonotype is one base removed from it; base qualities were not supplied. The data were taken from a study of blood T cell repertoires in COVID-19 (dated by TCRdb to about 2020). About the study as a whole: The collaborator samples originated in the United States, Italy and Spain and spanned the acute and convalescent phases of COVID-19. The material from the prospective study consisted of cDNA or gDNA derived from T cells, B-cell-depleted T cells, or PBMCs. Deeply sampled blood TCRbeta repertoires from subjects exposed to, actively infected with, or recovered from COVID-19 were included in the dataset. The repertoires were made available in a free public database intended to serve as a resource for research on the immune response to SARS-CoV-2. Samples were obtained from the ongoing ImmuneRACE study (first 160 participants) and from 1,254 subjects provided by 6 global collaborators. A de-identified subject ID, COVID-19 status, age in years and sex were almost always included in the sample metadata. Where available, HLA class I and class II types were taken from metadata supplied by the sample provider and were not determined by assay-based typing.

The junction carries 8 bases between V and J, which are trimmed by 0 bases and 0 bases respectively. Reading from cysteine to phenylalanine, the CDR3 counts 15 amino acids. The only DNA kept is the CDR3, 45 bases in frame from the first base. CDR1 and CDR2 were assigned from the germline V gene as SGHVS and FQNEAQ. The collaborating institutions used their own protocols to collect whole blood in K2EDTA tubes. For TCRbeta analysis, collaborators shipped samples as frozen whole blood, isolated PBMCs, or DNA extracted from either of those sample types. The immunoSEQ Assay, a bias-controlled multiplex PCR, was used to amplify TCRbeta CDR3 regions from genomic DNA. Turning to the authors' computational methods: Within the assay, amplification of reference gene primers was used to estimate how many nucleated cells each sample contained. To quantify the absolute abundance of each unique TCRbeta CDR3 rearrangement, sequence reads were collapsed and filtered. For each sample, productive Simpson clonality was calculated as the square root of Simpson's diversity index across productive rearrangements. This is the immuneACCESS table as TCRdb keeps it, with only in-frame sequences that have V and J called. A part of the clones is gone; compared with another copy, unresolved V genes explain less than half, and the rest is unexplained. The DNA gave D and trimming, while V, J and clone size come from that table. Recorded for this sample are roughly 100,000 clones; over 80% of them occurred a single time. The top ten constitute roughly 17% of the sample.

What the authors observed across the whole study: The amount of clinical and demographic metadata varied by source and participant and was provided uncurated.

The V and J genes are TRBV7-8 and TRBJ1-2, with the identity of the D gene unclear. What was sequenced was peripheral blood. The TCR comes from a man in his fifties or sixties with acute or convalescent COVID-19. The base sequence is TGTGCCAGCAGCTTAGCGCATAACACTAACTATGGCTACACCTTC. It translates as CASSLAHNTNYGYTF.